This T cell receptor beta chain was found in a study of blood T cell repertoires in COVID-19. Whole-study context: Some COVID-19 samples were acute and others convalescent; all came from the United States, Italy and Spain.

As handled by the study authors: Reference gene primers were amplified, and this amplification served to estimate nucleated cell counts. Libraries were prepared by immunoSEQ multiplex PCR; TCRdb keeps only in-frame clonotypes and omits some of them. For V, J and clone size, that table is used; D and trimming come from the DNA. The table lists under 300,000 clones, roughly 87% of them singletons. Germline V CDR1 and CDR2: SGHRS, YFSETQ. The CDR3 length is 15 residues. V gave up 4 bases and J gave up 5 bases; unmatched junction bases: 6. This chain uses TRBV5-1 with TRBJ2-1; TRBD2 agrees at 10 bases. Sequenced input: PBMCs or T cells enriched from blood (not recorded which). This receptor was taken from a woman between 25 and 40 years old with acute COVID-19. In DNA, the CDR3 is TGCGCCAGCAGCATACTAGCGGGAATCGACAATGAGCAGTTCTTC. This translates into CASSILAGIDNEQFF.